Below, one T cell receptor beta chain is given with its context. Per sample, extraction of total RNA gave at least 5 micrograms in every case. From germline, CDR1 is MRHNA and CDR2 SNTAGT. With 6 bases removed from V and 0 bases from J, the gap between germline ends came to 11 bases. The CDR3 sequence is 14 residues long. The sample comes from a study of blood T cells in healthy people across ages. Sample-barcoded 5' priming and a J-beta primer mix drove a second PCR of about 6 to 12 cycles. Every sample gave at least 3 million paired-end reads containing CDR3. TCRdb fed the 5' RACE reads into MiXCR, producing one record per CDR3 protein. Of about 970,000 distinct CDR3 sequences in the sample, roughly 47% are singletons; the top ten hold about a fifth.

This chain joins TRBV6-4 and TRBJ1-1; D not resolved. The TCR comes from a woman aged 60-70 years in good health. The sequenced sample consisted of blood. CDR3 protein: CASREDWVNTEAFF. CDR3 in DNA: TGTGCCAGCAGGGAGGACTGGGTGAACACTGAAGCTTTCTTT.